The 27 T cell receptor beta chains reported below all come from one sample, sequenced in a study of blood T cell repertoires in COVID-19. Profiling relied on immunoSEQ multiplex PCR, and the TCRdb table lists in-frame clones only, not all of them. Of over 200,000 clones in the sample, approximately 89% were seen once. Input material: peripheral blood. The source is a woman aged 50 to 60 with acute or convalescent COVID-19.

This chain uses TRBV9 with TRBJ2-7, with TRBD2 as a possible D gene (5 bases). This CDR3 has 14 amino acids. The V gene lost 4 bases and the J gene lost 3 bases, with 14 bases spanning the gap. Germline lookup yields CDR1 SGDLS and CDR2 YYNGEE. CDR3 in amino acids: CASSPSPGIYEQYF. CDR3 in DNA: TGTGCCAGCAGCCCCTCGCCGGGAATCTACGAGCAGTACTTC.

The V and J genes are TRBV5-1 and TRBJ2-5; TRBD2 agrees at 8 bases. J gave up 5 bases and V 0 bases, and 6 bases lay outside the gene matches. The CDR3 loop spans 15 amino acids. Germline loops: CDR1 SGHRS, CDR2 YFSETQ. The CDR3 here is CASSLGGTSRETQYF. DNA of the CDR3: TGCGCCAGCAGCTTGGGGGGGACTAGTCGGGAGACCCAGTACTTC.

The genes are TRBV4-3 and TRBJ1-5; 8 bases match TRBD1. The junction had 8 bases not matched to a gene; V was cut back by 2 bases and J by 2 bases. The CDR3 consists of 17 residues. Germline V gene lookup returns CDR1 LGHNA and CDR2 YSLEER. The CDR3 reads CASSQKASTGGNQPQHF. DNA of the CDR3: TGCGCCAGCAGCCAAAAGGCCTCGACAGGGGGCAATCAGCCCCAGCATTTT.

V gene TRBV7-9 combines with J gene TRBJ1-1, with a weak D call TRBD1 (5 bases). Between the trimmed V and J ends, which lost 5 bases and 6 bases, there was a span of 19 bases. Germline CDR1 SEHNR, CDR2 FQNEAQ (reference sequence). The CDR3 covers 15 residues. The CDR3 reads CASSPPVRDFAEAFF. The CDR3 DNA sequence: TGTGCCAGCAGCCCGCCAGTCAGGGATTTTGCTGAAGCTTTCTTT.

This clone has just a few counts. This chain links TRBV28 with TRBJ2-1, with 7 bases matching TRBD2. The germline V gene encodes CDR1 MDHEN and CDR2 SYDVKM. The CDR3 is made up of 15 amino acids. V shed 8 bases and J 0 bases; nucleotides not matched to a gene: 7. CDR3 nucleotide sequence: TGTGCCAGCTTTACTAGCGCTAACTCCTACAATGAGCAGTTCTTC. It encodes CASFTSANSYNEQFF. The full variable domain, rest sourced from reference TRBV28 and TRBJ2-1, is DVKVTQSSRYLVKRTGEKVFLECVQDMDHENMFWYRQDPGLGLRLIYFSYDVKMKEKGDIPEGYSVSREKKERFSLILESASTNQTSMYLCASFTSANSYNEQFFGPGTRLTVL.

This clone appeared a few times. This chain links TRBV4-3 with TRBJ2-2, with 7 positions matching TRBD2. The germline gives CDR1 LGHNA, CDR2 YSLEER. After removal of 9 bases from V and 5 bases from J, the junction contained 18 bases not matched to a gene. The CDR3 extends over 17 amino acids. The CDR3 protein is CASSPFSGYSSTGELFF. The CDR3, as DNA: TGCGCCAGTTCACCGTTTAGCGGGTACTCGAGTACCGGGGAGCTGTTTTTT.

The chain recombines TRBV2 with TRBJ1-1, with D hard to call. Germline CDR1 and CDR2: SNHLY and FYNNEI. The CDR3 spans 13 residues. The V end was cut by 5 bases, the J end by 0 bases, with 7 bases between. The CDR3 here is CASSNGLNTEAFF. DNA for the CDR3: TGTGCCAGCAGTAACGGTCTGAACACTGAAGCTTTCTTT.

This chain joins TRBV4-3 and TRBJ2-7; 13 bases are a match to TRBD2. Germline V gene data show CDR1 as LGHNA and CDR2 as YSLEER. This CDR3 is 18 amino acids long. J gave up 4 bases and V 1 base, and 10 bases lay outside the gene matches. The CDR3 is CASSQATGLAGAFYEQYF. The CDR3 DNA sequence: TGCGCCAGCAGCCAAGCGACCGGACTAGCGGGAGCCTTTTACGAGCAGTACTTC.

Here the CDR3 DNA reads TGTGCCAGCAGTGAATATGGGCGGGCAGGCACAGATACGCAGTATTTT. Protein: CASSEYGRAGTDTQYF. This chain joins TRBV25-1 and TRBJ2-3, with a possible D match to TRBD2 (5 bases). Trimming pared 0 bases from V and 1 base from J, leaving 11 bases between. The CDR3 runs to 16 residues. Germline V CDR1 and CDR2: MGHDK, SYGVNS.

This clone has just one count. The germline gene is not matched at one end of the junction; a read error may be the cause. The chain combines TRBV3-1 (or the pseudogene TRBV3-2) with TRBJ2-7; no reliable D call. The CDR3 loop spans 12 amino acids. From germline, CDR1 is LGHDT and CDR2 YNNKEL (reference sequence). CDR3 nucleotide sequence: TGTGCCAGCAGCCAAGTCTCCGACGAGCAGTACTTC. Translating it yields CASSQVSDEQYF.

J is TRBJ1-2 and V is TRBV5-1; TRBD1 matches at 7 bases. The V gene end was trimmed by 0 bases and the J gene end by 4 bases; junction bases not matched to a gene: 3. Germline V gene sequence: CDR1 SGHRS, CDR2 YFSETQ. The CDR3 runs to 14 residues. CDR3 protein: CASSLGRGVYGYTF. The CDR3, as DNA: TGCGCCAGCAGCTTGGGCAGGGGGGTCTATGGCTACACCTTC.

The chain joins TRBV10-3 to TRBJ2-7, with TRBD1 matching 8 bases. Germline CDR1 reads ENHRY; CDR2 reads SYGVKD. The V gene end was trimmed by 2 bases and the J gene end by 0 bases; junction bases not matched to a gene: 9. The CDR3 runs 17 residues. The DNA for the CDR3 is TGTGCCATCAGTGAGCGCCTCGACAGGGGAAGCTCCTACGAGCAGTACTTC. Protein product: CAISERLDRGSSYEQYF.

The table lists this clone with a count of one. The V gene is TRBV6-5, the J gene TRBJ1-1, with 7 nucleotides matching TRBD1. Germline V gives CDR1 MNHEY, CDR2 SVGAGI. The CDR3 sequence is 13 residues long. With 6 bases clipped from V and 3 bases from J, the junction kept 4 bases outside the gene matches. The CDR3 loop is CASSTGVHTEAFF. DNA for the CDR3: TGTGCCAGCAGCACAGGGGTGCACACTGAAGCTTTCTTT.

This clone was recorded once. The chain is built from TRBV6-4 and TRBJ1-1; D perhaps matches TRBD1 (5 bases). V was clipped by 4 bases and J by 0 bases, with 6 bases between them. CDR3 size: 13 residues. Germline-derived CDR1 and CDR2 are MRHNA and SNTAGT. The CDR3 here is CASSARVNTEAFF. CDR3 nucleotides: TGTGCCAGCAGTGCCAGGGTGAACACTGAAGCTTTCTTT.

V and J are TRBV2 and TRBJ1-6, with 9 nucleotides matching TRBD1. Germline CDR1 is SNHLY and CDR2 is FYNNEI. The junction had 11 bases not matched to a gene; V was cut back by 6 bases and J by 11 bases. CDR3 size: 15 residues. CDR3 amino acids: CASRVTGGEVPPLHF. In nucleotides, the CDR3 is TGTGCCAGCAGAGTAACAGGGGGCGAGGTGCCACCCCTCCACTTT.

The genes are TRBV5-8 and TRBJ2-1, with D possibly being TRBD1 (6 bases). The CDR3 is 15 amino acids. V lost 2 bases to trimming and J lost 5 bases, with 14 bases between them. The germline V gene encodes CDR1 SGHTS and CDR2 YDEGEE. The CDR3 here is CASSLGQTNNNEQFF. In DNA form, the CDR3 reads TGTGCCAGCAGCTTAGGACAGACTAATAACAATGAGCAGTTCTTC. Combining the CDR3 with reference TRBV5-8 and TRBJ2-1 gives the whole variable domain EAGVTQSPTHLIKTRGQQATLRCSPISGHTSVYWYQQALGLGLQFLLWYDEGEERNRGNFPPRFSGRQFPNYSSELNVNALELEDSALYLCASSLGQTNNNEQFFGPGTRLTVL.

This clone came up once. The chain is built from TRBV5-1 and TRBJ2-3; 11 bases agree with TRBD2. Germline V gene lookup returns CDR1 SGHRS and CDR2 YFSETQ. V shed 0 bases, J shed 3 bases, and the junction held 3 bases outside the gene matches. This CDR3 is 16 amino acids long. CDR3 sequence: CASSLDTSGSTDTQYF. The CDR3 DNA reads TGCGCCAGCAGCTTGGATACTAGCGGGAGTACAGATACGCAGTATTTT.

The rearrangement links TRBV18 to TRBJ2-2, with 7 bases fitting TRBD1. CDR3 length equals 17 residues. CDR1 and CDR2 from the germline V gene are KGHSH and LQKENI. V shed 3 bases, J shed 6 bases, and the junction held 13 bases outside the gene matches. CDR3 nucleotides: TGTGCCAGCTCACCTCTCACGACAGGGTCTTTCGCCGGGGAGCTGTTTTTT. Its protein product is CASSPLTTGSFAGELFF.

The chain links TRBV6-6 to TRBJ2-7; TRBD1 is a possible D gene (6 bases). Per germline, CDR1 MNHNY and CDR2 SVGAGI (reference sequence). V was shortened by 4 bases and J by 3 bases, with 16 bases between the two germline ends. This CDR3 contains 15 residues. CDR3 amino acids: CASSFGKQGGYEQYF. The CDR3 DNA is TGTGCCAGCAGTTTTGGGAAACAGGGTGGCTACGAGCAGTACTTC.

As DNA, the CDR3 is TGTGCCAGCAGCTTAATGGAGAGAGGGTGGAAGAACACTGAAGCTTTCTTT. Its translation: CASSLMERGWKNTEAFF. The gene calls are TRBV7-3 and TRBJ1-1; D uncertain. Germline assignment: CDR1 SGHTA and CDR2 FQGTGA. Trimming took off 1 base at V and 1 base at J, with 16 bases between the two ends. CDR3 length: 17 amino acids.

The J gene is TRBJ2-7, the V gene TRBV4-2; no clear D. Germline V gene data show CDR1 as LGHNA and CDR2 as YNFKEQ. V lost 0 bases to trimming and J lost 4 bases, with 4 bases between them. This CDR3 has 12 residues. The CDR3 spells CASSQDRYEQYF. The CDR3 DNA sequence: TGTGCCAGCAGCCAAGATCGGTACGAGCAGTACTTC.

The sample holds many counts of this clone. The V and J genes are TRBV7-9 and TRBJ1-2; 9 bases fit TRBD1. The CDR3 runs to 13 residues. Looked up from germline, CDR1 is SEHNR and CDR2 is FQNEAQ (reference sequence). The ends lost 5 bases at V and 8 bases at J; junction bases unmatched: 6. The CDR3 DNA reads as TGTGCCAGCAGCAACCGGGACAGGGTGGGCTACACCTTC. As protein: CASSNRDRVGYTF.

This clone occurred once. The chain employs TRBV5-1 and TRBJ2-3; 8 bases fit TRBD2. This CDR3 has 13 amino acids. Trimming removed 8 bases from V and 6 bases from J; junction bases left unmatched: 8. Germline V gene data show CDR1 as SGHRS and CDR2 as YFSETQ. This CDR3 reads CASSGAEVDTQYF. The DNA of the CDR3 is TGCGCCAGTAGCGGGGCCGAGGTGGATACGCAGTATTTT.

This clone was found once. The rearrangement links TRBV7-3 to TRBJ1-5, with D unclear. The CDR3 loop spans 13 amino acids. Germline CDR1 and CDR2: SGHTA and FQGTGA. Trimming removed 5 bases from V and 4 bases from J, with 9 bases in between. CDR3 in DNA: TGTGCCAGCAGCGTACGCGGAAATCAGCCCCAGCATTTT. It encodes CASSVRGNQPQHF.

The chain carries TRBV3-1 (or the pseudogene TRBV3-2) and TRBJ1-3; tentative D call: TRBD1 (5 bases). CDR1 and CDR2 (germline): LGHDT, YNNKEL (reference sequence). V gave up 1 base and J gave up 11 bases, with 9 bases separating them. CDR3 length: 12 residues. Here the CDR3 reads CASSQGGVAIYF. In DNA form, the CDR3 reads TGTGCCAGCAGCCAAGGGGGGGTAGCCATATATTTT.

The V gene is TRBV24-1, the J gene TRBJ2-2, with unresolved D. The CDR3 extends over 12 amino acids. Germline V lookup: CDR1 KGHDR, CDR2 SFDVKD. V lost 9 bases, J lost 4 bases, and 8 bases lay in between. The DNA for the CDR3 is TGTGCCACCGGTATGCGCACCGGGGAGCTGTTTTTT. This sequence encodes CATGMRTGELFF.

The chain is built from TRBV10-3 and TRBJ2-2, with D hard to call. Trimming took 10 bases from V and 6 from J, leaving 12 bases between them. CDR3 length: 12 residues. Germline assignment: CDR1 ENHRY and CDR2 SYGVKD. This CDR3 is CATLLFPGELFF. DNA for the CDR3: TGTGCCACCCTTTTATTTCCCGGGGAGCTGTTTTTT.